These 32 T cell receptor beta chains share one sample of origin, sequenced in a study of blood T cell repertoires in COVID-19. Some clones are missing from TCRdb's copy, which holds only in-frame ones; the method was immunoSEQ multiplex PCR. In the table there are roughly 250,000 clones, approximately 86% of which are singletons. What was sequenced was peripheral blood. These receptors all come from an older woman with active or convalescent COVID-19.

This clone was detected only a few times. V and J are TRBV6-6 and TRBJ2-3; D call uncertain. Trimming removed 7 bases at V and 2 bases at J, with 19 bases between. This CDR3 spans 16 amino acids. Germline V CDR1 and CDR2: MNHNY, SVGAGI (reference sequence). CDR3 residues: CASMSQDNHFTDTQYF. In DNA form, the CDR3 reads TGTGCCAGCATGTCGCAGGATAACCACTTCACAGATACGCAGTATTTT.

The CDR3 region has the DNA TGTGCCATCAGTGAGTCGAAGCGACTAGCGGGACTCGGTGATGAGCAGTTCTTC. This gives the protein CAISESKRLAGLGDEQFF. This chain connects TRBV10-3 to TRBJ2-1; 11 positions match TRBD2. In germline, CDR1 is ENHRY, CDR2 SYGVKD. This CDR3 has 18 residues. V was clipped by 0 bases and J by 8 bases; unmatched bases: 12.

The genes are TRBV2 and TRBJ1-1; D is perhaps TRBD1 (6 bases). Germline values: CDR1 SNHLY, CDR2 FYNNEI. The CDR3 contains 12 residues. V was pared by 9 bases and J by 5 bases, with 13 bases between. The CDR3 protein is CARSQGLTEAFF. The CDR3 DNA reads TGTGCCAGGAGTCAGGGGTTGACTGAAGCTTTCTTT.

This chain's CDR3 is CASSLSGEQETQYF. DNA of the CDR3: TGTGCCAGCAGTCTTAGCGGGGAACAAGAGACCCAGTACTTC. The chain joins TRBV6-5 to TRBJ2-5; 8 bases are a match to TRBD2. This CDR3 region has 14 residues. Unmatched junction bases numbered 4, after V lost 5 bases and J lost 2 bases. CDR1 is MNHEY and CDR2 is SVGAGI in the germline V gene.

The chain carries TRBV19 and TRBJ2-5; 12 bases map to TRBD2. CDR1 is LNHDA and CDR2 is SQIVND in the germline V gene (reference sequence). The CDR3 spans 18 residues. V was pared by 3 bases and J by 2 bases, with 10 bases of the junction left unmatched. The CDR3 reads CASSIMLAGGRSQETQYF. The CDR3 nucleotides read TGTGCCAGTAGTATTATGCTAGCGGGGGGGCGAAGTCAAGAGACCCAGTACTTC.

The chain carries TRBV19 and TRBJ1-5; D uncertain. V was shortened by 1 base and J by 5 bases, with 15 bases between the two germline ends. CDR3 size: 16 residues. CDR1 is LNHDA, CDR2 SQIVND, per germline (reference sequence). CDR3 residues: CASSIGLGSTYQPQHF. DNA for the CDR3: TGTGCCAGTAGTATAGGTCTCGGGAGCACCTATCAGCCCCAGCATTTT.

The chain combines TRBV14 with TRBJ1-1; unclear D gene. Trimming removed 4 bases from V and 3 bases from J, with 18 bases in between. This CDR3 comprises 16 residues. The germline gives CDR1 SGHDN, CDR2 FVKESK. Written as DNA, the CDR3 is TGTGCCAGCAGCCGGATCAACGAACGGGTCTACACTGAAGCTTTCTTT. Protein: CASSRINERVYTEAFF.

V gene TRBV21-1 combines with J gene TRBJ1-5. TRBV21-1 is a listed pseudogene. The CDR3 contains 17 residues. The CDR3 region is CASTNFWGEQKQQPQHF. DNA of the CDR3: TGTGCCAGCACCAACTTTTGGGGGGAACAAAAGCAGCAGCCCCAGCATTTT.

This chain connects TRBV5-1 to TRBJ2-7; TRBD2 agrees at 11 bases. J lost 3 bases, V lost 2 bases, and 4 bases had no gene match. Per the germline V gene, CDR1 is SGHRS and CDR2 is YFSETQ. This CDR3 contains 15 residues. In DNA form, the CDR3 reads TGCGCCAGCAGCTTACTAGCGGGAGTAGTCTACGAGCAGTACTTC. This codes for CASSLLAGVVYEQYF.

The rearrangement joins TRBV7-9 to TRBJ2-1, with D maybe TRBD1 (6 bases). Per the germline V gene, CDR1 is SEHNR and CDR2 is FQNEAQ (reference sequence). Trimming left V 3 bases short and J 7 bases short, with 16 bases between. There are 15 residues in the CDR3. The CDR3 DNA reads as TGTGCCAGCAGCTTGGCGCAGGGGTTCGGTAATGAGCAGTTCTTC. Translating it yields CASSLAQGFGNEQFF. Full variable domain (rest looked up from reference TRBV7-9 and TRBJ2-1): DTGVSQNPRHKITKRGQNVTFRCDPISEHNRLYWYRQTLGQGPEFLTYFQNEAQLEKSRLLSDRFSAERPKGSFSTLEIQRTEQGDSAMYLCASSLAQGFGNEQFFGPGTRLTVL.

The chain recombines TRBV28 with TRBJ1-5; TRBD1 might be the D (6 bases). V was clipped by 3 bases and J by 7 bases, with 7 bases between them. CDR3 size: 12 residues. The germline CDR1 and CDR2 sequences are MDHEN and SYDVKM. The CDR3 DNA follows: TGTGCCAGCAGTTTGAGGGGGCAGCCCCAGCATTTT. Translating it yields CASSLRGQPQHF.

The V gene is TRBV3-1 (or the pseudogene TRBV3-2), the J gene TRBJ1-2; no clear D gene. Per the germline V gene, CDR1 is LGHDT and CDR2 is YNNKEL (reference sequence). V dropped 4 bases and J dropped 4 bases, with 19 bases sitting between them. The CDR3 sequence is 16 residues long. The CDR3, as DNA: TGTGCCAGCAGCCCCAGTGGCGCGGGAATTGGCTATGGCTACACCTTC. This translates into CASSPSGAGIGYGYTF.

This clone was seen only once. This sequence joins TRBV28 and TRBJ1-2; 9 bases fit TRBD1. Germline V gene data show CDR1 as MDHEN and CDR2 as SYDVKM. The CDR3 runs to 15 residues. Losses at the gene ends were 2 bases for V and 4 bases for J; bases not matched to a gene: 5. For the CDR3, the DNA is TGTGCCAGCAGTTTAAGGACAGGGGTATTCTATGGCTACACCTTC. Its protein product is CASSLRTGVFYGYTF.

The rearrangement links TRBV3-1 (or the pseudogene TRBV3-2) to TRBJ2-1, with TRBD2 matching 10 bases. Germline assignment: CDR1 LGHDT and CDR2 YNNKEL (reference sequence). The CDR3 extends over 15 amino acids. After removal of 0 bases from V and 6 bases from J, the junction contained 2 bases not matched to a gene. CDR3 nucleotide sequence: TGTGCCAGCAGCCAAGATGCTAGCGGGGGCAATGAGCAGTTCTTC. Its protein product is CASSQDASGGNEQFF.

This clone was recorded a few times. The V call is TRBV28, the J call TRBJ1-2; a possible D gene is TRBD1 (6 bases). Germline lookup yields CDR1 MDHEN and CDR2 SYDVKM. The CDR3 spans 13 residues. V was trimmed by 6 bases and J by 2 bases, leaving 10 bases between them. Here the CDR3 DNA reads TGTGCCAGCAGGAACACAGGGAACTATGGCTACACCTTC. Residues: CASRNTGNYGYTF.

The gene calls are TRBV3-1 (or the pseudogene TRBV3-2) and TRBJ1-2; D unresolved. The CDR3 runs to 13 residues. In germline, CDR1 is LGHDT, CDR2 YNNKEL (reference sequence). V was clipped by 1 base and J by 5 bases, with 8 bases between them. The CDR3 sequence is CASSQVPQYGYTF. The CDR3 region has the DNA TGTGCCAGCAGCCAAGTCCCCCAATATGGCTACACCTTC.

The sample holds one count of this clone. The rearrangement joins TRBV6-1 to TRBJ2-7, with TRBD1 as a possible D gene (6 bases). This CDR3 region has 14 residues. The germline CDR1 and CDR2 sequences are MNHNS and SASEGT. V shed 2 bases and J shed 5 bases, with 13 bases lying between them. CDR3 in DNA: TGTGCCAGCAGTGAACAGGGGTTAGTCAACGAGCAGTACTTC. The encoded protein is CASSEQGLVNEQYF.

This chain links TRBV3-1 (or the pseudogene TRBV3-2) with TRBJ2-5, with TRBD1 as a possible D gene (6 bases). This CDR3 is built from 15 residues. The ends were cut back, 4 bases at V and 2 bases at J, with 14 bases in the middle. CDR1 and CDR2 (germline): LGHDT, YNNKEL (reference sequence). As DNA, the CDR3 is TGTGCCAGCAGCCCACCGACAGGCACACAAGAGACCCAGTACTTC. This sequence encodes CASSPPTGTQETQYF.

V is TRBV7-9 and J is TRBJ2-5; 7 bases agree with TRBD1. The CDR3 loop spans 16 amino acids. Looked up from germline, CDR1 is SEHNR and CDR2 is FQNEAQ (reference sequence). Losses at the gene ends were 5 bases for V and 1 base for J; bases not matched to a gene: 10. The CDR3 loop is CASSVRGQAVQETQYF. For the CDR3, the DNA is TGTGCCAGCAGCGTTCGTGGACAGGCCGTCCAAGAGACCCAGTACTTC.

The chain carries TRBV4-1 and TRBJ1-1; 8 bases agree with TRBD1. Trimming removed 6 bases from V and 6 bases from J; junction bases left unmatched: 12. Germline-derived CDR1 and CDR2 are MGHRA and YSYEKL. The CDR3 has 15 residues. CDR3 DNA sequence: TGCGCCAGCAGGCGACAAGCAGGGGGCGCGCCTGAAGCTTTCTTT. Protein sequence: CASRRQAGGAPEAFF.

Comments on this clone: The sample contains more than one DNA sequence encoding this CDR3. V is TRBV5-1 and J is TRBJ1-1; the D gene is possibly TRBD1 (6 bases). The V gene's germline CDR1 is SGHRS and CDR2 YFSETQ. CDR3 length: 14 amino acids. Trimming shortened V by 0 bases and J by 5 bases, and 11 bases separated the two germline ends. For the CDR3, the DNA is TGCGCCAGCAGCTTGGCGGGGGGGCGGACTGAAGCTTTCTTT. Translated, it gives CASSLAGGRTEAFF.

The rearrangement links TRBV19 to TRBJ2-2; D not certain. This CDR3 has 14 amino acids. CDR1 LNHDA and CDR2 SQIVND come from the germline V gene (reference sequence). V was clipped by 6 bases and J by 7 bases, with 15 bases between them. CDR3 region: CASRVRWRFGELFF. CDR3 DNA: TGTGCCAGTAGGGTGCGTTGGAGATTCGGGGAGCTGTTTTTT.

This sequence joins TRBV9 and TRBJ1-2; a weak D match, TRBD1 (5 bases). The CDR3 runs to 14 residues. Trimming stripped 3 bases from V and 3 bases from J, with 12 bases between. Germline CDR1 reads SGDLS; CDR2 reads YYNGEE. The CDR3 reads CASSGETGDYGYTF. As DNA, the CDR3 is TGTGCCAGCAGCGGAGAGACGGGGGACTATGGCTACACCTTC. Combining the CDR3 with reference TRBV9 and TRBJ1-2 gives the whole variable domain DSGVTQTPKHLITATGQRVTLRCSPRSGDLSVYWYQQSLDQGLQFLIQYYNGEERAKGNILERFSAQQFPDLHSELNLSSLELGDSALYFCASSGETGDYGYTFGSGTRLTVV.

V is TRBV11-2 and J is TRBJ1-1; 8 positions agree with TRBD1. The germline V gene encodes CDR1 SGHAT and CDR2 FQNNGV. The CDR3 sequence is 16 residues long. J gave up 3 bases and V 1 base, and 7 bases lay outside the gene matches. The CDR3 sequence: CASSLAGQGRDTEAFF. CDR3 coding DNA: TGTGCCAGCAGCTTAGCCGGACAGGGAAGGGACACTGAAGCTTTCTTT.

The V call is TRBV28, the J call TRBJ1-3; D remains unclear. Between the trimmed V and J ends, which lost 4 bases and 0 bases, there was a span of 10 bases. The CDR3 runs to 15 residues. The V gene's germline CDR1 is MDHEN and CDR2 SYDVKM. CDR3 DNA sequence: TGTGCCAGCAGTTCCGGCGGATCCTCTGGAAACACCATATATTTT. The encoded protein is CASSSGGSSGNTIYF.

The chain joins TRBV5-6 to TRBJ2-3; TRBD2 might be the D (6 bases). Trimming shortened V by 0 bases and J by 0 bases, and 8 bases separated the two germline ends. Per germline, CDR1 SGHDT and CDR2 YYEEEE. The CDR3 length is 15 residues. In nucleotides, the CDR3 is TGTGCCAGCAGCTTGGGTAGCGGTAGCACAGATACGCAGTATTTT. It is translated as CASSLGSGSTDTQYF. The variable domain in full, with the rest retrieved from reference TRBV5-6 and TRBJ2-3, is DAGVTQSPTHLIKTRGQQVTLRCSPKSGHDTVSWYQQALGQGPQFIFQYYEEEERQRGNFPDRFSGHQFPNYSSELNVNALLLGDSALYLCASSLGSGSTDTQYFGPGTRLTVL.

The CDR3 DNA is TGTGCCAGCAGCTTAACTAGCGGTGCTGGGGCCAACGTCCTGACTTTC. Residues: CASSLTSGAGANVLTF. V and J are TRBV7-2 and TRBJ2-6, with 8 bases fitting TRBD2. The J segment lost 2 bases and the V segment lost 2 bases, leaving 2 bases of the junction unmatched. The germline CDR1 and CDR2 sequences are SGHTA and FQGNSA. CDR3 size: 16 residues.

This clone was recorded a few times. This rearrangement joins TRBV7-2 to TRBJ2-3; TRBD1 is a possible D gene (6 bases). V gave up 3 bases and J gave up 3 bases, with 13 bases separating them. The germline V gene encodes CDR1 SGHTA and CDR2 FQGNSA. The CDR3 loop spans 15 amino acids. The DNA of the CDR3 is TGTGCCAGCAGCTTGTCTGCACAGGGTACAGATACGCAGTATTTT. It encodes CASSLSAQGTDTQYF.

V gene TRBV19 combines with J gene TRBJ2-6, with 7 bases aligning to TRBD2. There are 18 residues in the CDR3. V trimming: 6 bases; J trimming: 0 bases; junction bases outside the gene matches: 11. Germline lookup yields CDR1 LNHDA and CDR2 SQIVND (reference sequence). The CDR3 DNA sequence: TGTGCCAGTAGGTCCGGGGAGCGGGGTAACTCTGGGGCCAACGTCCTGACTTTC. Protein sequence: CASRSGERGNSGANVLTF. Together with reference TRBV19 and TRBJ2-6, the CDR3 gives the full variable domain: DGGITQSPKYLFRKEGQNVTLSCEQNLNHDAMYWYRQDPGQGLRLIYYSQIVNDFQKGDIAEGYSVSREKKESFPLTVTSAQKNPTAFYLCASRSGERGNSGANVLTFGAGSRLTVL.

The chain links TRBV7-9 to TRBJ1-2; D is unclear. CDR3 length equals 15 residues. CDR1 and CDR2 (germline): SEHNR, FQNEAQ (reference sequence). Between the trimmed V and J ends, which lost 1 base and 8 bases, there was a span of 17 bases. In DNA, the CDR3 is TGTGCCAGCAGCTTAGGTAGATTTCTGCCTGAGGGCTACACCTTC. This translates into CASSLGRFLPEGYTF.

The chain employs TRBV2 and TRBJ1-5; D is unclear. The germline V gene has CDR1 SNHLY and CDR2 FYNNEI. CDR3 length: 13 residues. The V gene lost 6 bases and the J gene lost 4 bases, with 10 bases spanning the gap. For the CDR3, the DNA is TGTGCCAGCAGCCCTTCGAGGAATCAGCCCCAGCATTTT. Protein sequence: CASSPSRNQPQHF.

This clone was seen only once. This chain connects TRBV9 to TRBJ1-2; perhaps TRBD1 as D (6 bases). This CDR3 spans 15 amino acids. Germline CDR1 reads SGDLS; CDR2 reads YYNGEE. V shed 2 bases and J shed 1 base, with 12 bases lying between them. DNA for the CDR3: TGTGCCAGCAGCGTGGAGGGGGGGAATAACTATGGCTACACCTTC. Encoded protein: CASSVEGGNNYGYTF.